A single sample gave rise to the 18 T cell receptor beta chains below, sequenced in a study of circulating tumor DNA in untreated peripheral T-cell lymphoma. Sequenced by immunoSEQ multiplex PCR; TCRdb stores in-frame clones only, minus some. The table has just over 6,500 clones, approximately 62% seen once. The sequenced sample consisted of tumor tissue. These receptors were taken from a human donor with peripheral T-cell lymphoma.

The genes are TRBV30 and TRBJ2-3; tentative D call: TRBD1 (7 bases). This CDR3 region has 12 residues. Looked up from germline, CDR1 is GTSNPN and CDR2 is SVGIG (reference sequence). V lost 5 bases, J lost 6 bases, and 12 bases lay in between. CDR3 sequence: CAWDRAGDTQYF. DNA of the CDR3: TGTGCCTGGGACAGGGCGGGGGATACGCAGTATTTT.

The V gene is TRBV11-3, the J gene TRBJ2-7, with a weak D call TRBD1 (6 bases). The V end was cut by 1 base, the J end by 1 base, with 11 bases between. The CDR3 length is 15 residues. The germline CDR1 and CDR2 sequences are SGHNT and YENEEA. The DNA of the CDR3 is TGTGCCAGCAGCTTAGGGGCAGGGGTATCCTACGAGCAGTACTTC. Its protein product is CASSLGAGVSYEQYF. Combining the CDR3 with reference TRBV11-3 and TRBJ2-7 gives the whole variable domain EAGVVQSPRYKIIEKKQPVAFWCNPISGHNTLYWYLQNLGQGPELLIRYENEEAVDDSQLPKDRFSAERLKGVDSTLKIQPAELGDSAVYLCASSLGAGVSYEQYFGPGTRLTVT.

CDR3 amino acids: CASSPPNRDSKRNTEAFF. CDR3 DNA: TGTGCCAGCTCACCACCGAATAGGGACAGCAAAAGAAACACTGAAGCTTTCTTT. The chain joins TRBV18 to TRBJ1-1; TRBD1 agrees at 7 bases. The CDR3 loop spans 18 amino acids. Germline CDR1 and CDR2: KGHSH and LQKENI. With V trimmed by 0 bases and J by 2 bases, 12 bases remained unmatched.

The J gene is TRBJ2-7, the V gene TRBV4-1; 8 bases are a match to TRBD2. The germline V gene encodes CDR1 MGHRA and CDR2 YSYEKL. The CDR3 has 15 residues. V lost 1 base, J lost 0 bases, and 2 bases stayed unmatched. The CDR3 DNA reads as TGCGCCAGCAGCCAAGGAGGGACTAGCTCCTACGAGCAGTACTTC. This codes for CASSQGGTSSYEQYF.

The chain uses TRBV29-1 and TRBJ1-1, with 7 nucleotides matching TRBD1. Germline-derived CDR1 and CDR2 are SQVTM and ANQGSEA. The CDR3 is 14 amino acids. The CDR3 loop is CSIMKGAVNTEAFF. DNA for the CDR3: TGCAGTATCATGAAGGGGGCGGTGAACACTGAAGCTTTCTTT.

This clone has just a few counts. The chain couples TRBV18 to TRBJ1-1; D is perhaps TRBD1 (5 bases). The CDR3 is made up of 13 amino acids. The germline V gene has CDR1 KGHSH and CDR2 LQKENI. The ends were cut back, 5 bases at V and 3 bases at J, with 10 bases in the middle. CDR3 sequence: CASSFDSHTEAFF. In DNA form, the CDR3 reads TGTGCCAGCTCATTTGACAGCCACACTGAAGCTTTCTTT.

With respect to this clone: The junction and the germline gene differ at one end; a read error may be behind it. This chain uses TRBV6-8 with TRBJ1-4; the match to TRBD1 covers 7 bases. Germline V gene sequence: CDR1 MNHGY, CDR2 SAAAGT. The CDR3 is 14 residues long. The DNA of the CDR3 is TGTGCCAACAGTATGGGGACAGAAGGTGAAAAACTGTTTTTT. It codes for CANSMGTEGEKLFF.

This chain uses TRBV6-8 with TRBJ1-5; D call uncertain. Trimming shortened V by 6 bases and J by 1 base, and 7 bases separated the two germline ends. Germline CDR1 and CDR2: MNHGY and SAAAGT. This CDR3 has 13 residues. The CDR3 nucleotides are TGTGCCAGCAGCCGAGTGAGCAATCAGCCCCAGCATTTT. Amino acid sequence: CASSRVSNQPQHF.

CDR3 bases: TGCGCCAGCAGCTTGCAGGGGCTAGCGGACGAGCAGTTCTTC. Amino acids: CASSLQGLADEQFF. This chain uses TRBV5-1 with TRBJ2-1; D is possibly TRBD2 (7 bases). CDR1 is SGHRS, CDR2 YFSETQ, per germline. The CDR3 length is 14 residues. Trimming left V 1 base short and J 10 bases short, with 15 bases between.

This sequence joins TRBV18 and TRBJ2-3, with TRBD2 matching over 10 bases. Germline V gene lookup returns CDR1 KGHSH and CDR2 LQKENI. V lost 3 bases, J lost 5 bases, and 5 bases stayed unmatched. The CDR3 extends over 15 amino acids. The CDR3 nucleotides read TGTGCCAGCTCACCTTCTAGCGGGAGAGAAGATACGCAGTATTTT. This sequence encodes CASSPSSGREDTQYF.

The chain couples TRBV30 to TRBJ2-7; 7 nucleotides align to TRBD2. There are 15 residues in the CDR3. The germline CDR1 and CDR2 sequences are GTSNPN and SVGIG (reference sequence). Losses at the gene ends were 0 bases for V and 2 bases for J; bases not matched to a gene: 7. CDR3 residues: CAWSVRASGTYEQYF. The CDR3, as DNA: TGTGCCTGGAGTGTAAGGGCTAGCGGTACCTACGAGCAGTACTTC. The whole variable domain, remainder taken from reference TRBV30 and TRBJ2-7, is SQTIHQWPATLVQPVGSPLSLECTVEGTSNPNLYWYRQAAGRGLQLLFYSVGIGQISSEVPQNLSASRPQDRQFILSSKKLLLSDSGFYLCAWSVRASGTYEQYFGPGTRLTVT.

This chain connects TRBV19 to TRBJ2-2, with 14 bases fitting TRBD2. Germline loops: CDR1 LNHDA, CDR2 SQIVND (reference sequence). This CDR3 is 17 amino acids long. J lost 5 bases, V lost 4 bases, and 6 bases had no gene match. CDR3 in DNA: TGTGCCAGTAGTAGGGGACTAGCGGGAGTCGAGACCGGGGAGCTGTTTTTT. Protein: CASSRGLAGVETGELFF.

The chain combines TRBV16 with TRBJ1-1; D is unclear. The ends were cut back, 0 bases at V and 0 bases at J, with 8 bases in the middle. The CDR3 totals 15 residues. Germline CDR1 reads KGHSY; CDR2 reads FQNENV. In DNA form, the CDR3 reads TGTGCCAGCAGCCAATCGGCCACATTGAACACTGAAGCTTTCTTT. This translates into CASSQSATLNTEAFF. The variable domain in full, completed from reference TRBV16 and TRBJ1-1, reads GEEVAQTPKHLVRGEGQKAKLYCAPIKGHSYVFWYQQVLKNEFKFLISFQNENVFDETGMPKERFSAKCLPNSPCSLEIQATKLEDSAVYFCASSQSATLNTEAFFGQGTRLTVV.

This sequence joins TRBV19 and TRBJ2-7; D call uncertain. The V end was cut by 9 bases, the J end by 8 bases, with 17 bases between. The germline V gene encodes CDR1 LNHDA and CDR2 SQIVND (reference sequence). There are 12 residues in the CDR3. Written as DNA, the CDR3 is TGTGCCAGCTCAGTAGAGGATAATAAGCAGTACTTC. It is translated as CASSVEDNKQYF.

This clone occurred a few times. The V call is TRBV15, the J call TRBJ2-3; TRBD2 matches 9 bases. The ends lost 5 bases at V and 6 bases at J; junction bases unmatched: 9. In germline, CDR1 is LNHNV, CDR2 YYDKDF (reference sequence). The CDR3 has 15 residues. CDR3: CATSDIAGALDTQYF. The DNA of the CDR3 is TGTGCCACCAGCGATATAGCGGGAGCTTTGGATACGCAGTATTTT.

The rearrangement uses TRBV5-1 and TRBJ2-1, with 10 bases aligning to TRBD2. CDR1 and CDR2 (germline): SGHRS, YFSETQ. CDR3 length: 16 amino acids. The V gene end was trimmed by 4 bases and the J gene end by 3 bases; junction bases not matched to a gene: 7. The CDR3 region has the DNA TGCGCCAGCAGCACCCAGTCTAGCGGGGGCTACAATGAGCAGTTCTTC. Its translation is CASSTQSSGGYNEQFF.

Of note for this clone: At one end the junction does not follow the germline gene, possibly because of a read error. The chain has TRBV6-8 and TRBJ2-1; the D is unclear. Germline lookup yields CDR1 MNHGY and CDR2 SAAAGT. The CDR3 sequence is 16 residues long. The CDR3 loop is CASSYSARSSYNEQFF. Written as DNA, the CDR3 is TGTGCCAGCAGTTACTCCGCTAGGAGCTCCTATAATGAGCAGTTCTTC.

This clone has only a few counts. At one boundary the junction diverges from the germline segment, which might be a read error. This chain joins TRBV19 and TRBJ2-3; 8 bases agree with TRBD2. CDR1 is LNHDA and CDR2 is SQIVND in the germline V gene (reference sequence). The CDR3 has 16 amino acids. CDR3 residues: CASSMWGGRRTNTQYF. DNA for the CDR3: TGTGCCAGTAGTATGTGGGGCGGGAGGCGCACAAATACGCAGTATTTT.